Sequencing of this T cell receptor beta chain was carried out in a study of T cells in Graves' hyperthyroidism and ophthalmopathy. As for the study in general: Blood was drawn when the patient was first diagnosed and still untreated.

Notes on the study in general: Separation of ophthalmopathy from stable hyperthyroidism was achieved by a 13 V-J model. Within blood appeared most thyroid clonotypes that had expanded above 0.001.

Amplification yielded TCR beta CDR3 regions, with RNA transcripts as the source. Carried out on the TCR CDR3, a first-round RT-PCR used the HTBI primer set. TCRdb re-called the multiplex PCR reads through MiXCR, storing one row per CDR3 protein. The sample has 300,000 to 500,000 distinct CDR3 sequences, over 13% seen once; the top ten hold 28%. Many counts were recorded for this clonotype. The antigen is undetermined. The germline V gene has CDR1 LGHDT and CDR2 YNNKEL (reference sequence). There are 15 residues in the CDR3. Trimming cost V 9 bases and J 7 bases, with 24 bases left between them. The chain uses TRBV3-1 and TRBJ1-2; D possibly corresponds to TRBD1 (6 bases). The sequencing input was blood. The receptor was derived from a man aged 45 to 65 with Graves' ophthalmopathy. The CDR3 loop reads CASSPVVGGRLGYTF. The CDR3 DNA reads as TGTGCCAGTTCCCCAGTTGTGGGGGGCAGACTTGGCTACACCTTC.